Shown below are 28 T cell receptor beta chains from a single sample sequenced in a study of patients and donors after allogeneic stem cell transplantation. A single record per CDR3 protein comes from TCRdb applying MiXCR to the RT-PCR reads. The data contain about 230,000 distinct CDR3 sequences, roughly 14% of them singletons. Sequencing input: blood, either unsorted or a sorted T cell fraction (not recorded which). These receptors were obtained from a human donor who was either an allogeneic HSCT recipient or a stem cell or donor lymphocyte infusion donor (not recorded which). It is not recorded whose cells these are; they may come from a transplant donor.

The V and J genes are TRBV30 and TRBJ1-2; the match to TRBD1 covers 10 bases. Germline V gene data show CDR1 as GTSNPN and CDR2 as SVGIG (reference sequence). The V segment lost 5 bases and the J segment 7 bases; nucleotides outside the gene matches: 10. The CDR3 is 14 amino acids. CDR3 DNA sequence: TGTGCCTGGCAGCGGGACAGGGGTGACTCTGGCTACACCTTC. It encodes CAWQRDRGDSGYTF.

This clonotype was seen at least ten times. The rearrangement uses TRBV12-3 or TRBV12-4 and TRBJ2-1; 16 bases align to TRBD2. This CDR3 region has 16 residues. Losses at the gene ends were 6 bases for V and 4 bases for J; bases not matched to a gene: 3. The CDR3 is CASRGTSGRAYNEQFF. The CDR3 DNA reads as TGTGCCAGCAGGGGGACTAGCGGGAGGGCTTACAATGAGCAGTTCTTC.

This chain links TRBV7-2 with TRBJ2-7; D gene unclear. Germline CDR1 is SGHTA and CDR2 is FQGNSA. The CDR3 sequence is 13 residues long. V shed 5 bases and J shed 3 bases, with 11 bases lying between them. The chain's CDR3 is CASSHPRIYEQYF. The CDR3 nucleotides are TGTGCCAGCAGCCACCCCAGGATCTACGAGCAGTACTTC.

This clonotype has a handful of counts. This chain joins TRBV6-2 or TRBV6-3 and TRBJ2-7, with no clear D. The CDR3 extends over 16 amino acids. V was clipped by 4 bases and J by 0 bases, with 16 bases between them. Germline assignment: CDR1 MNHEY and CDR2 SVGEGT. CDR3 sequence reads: CASSFPVRAVSYEQYF. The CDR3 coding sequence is TGTGCCAGCAGTTTCCCCGTTCGGGCAGTCTCCTACGAGCAGTACTTC.

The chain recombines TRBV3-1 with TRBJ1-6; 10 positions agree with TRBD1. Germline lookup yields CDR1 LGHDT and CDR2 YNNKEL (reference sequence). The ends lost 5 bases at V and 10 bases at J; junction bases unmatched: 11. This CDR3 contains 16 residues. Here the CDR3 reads CASSFDRDRGESPLHF. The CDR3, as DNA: TGTGCCAGCAGCTTCGACCGGGACAGGGGAGAGTCACCCCTCCACTTT.

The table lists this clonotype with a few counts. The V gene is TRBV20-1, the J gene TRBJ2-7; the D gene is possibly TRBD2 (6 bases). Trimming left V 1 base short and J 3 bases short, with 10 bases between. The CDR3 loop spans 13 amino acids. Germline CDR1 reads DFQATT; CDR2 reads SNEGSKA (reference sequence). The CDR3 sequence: CSARGASDYEQYF. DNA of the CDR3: TGCAGTGCTAGAGGCGCTAGCGACTACGAGCAGTACTTC.

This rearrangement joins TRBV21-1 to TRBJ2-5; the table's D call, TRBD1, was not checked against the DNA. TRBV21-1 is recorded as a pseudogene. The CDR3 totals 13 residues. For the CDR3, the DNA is TGTGCCAGCAGCAAAGGAGGGGCAGAGACCCAGTACTTC. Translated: CASSKGGAETQYF.

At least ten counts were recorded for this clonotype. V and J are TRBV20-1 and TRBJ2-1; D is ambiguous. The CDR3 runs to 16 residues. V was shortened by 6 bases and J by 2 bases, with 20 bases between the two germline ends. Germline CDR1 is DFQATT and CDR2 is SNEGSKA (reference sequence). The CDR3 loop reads CSAPAPNPKTYNEQFF. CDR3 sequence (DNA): TGCAGTGCCCCGGCGCCTAACCCCAAGACCTACAATGAGCAGTTCTTC.

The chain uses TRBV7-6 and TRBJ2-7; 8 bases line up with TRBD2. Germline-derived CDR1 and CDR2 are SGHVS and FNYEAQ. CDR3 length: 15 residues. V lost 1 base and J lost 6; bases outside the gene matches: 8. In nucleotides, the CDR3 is TGTGCCAGCAGCTTAGGGTCCCCGGGAGGGGGCGAGCAGTACTTC. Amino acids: CASSLGSPGGGEQYF.

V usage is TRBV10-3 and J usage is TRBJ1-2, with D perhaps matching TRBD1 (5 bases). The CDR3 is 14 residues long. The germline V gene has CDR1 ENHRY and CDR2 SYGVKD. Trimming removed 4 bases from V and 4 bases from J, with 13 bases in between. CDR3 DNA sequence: TGTGCCATCAGTGGAACACAGGAGGCCTATGGCTACACCTTC. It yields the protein CAISGTQEAYGYTF.

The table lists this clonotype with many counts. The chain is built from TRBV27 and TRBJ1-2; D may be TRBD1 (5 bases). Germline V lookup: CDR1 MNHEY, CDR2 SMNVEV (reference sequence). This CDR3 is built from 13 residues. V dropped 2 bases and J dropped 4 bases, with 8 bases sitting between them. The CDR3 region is CASSLRDSYGYTF. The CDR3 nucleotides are TGTGCCAGCAGTTTAAGGGACTCCTATGGCTACACCTTC.

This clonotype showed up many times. The CDR3 protein is CASSERGRETQYF. CDR3 DNA sequence: TGCGCCAGCAGCGAACGGGGGCGTGAGACCCAGTACTTC. This rearrangement joins TRBV10-2 to TRBJ2-5, with D possibly being TRBD1 or TRBD2 (6 bases each). V gave up 6 bases and J gave up 5 bases, with 13 bases separating them. This CDR3 region has 13 residues. Germline V lookup: CDR1 WSHSY, CDR2 SAAADI.

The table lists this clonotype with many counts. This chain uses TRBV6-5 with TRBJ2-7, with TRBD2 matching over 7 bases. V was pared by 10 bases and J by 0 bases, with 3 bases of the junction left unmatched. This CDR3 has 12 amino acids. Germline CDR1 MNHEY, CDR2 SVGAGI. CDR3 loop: CATTSDSYEQYF. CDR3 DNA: TGTGCCACCACTAGCGACTCCTACGAGCAGTACTTC.

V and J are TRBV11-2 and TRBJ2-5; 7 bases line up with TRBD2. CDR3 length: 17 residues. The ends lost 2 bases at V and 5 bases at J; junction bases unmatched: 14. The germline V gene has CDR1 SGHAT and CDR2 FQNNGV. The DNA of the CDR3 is TGTGCCAGCAGCTTAAGTGGGAGAAGACTAGCATTGGAGACCCAGTACTTC. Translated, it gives CASSLSGRRLALETQYF.

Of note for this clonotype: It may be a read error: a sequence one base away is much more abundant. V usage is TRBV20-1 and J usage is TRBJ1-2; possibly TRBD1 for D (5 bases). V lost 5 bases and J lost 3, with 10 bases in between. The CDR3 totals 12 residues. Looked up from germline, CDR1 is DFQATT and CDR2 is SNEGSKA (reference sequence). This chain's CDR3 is CSAQGGDYGYTF. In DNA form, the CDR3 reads TGCAGTGCTCAGGGTGGGGACTATGGCTACACCTTC.

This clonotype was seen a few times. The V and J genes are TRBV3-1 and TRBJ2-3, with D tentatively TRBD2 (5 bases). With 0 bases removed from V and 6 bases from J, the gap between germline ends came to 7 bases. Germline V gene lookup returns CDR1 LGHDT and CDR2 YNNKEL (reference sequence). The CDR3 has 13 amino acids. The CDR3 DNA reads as TGTGCCAGCAGCCAAGATTGGAGGGATACGCAGTATTTT. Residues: CASSQDWRDTQYF.

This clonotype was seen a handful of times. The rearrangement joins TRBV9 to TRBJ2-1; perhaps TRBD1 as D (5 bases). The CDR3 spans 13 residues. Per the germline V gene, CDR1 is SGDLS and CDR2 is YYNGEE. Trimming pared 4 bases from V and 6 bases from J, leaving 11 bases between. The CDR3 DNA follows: TGTGCCAGCAGCTTAGGGGTGACCAATGAGCAGTTCTTC. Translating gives CASSLGVTNEQFF.

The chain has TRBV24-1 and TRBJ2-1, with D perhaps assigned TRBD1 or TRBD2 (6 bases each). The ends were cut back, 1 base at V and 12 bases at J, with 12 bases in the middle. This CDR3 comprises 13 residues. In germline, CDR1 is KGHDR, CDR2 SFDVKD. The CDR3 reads CATSDFFGGGQFF. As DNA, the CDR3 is TGTGCCACCAGTGATTTTTTCGGGGGCGGGCAGTTCTTC.

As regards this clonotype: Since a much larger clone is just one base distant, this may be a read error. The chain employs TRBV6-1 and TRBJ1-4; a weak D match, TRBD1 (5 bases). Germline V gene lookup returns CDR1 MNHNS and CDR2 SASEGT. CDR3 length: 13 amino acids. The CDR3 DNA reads TGTGTCAGCAGTCGGGACCGCGAGGAAAAACTGTTTTTT. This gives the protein CVSSRDREEKLFF.

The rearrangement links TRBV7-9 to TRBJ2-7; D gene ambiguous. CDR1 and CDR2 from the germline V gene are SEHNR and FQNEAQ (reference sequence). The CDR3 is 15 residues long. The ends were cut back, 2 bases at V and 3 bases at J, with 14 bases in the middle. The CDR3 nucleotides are TGTGCCAGCAGCTTACAAGTGGGCGGTTACTACGAGCAGTACTTC. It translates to CASSLQVGGYYEQYF.

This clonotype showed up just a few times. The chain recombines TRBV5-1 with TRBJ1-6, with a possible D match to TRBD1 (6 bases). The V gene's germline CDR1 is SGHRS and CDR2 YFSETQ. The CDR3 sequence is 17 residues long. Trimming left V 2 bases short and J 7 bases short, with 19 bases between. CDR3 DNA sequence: TGCGCCAGCAGCTTTGATCTCGACAGGAGTACCAATTCACCCCTCCACTTT. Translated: CASSFDLDRSTNSPLHF.

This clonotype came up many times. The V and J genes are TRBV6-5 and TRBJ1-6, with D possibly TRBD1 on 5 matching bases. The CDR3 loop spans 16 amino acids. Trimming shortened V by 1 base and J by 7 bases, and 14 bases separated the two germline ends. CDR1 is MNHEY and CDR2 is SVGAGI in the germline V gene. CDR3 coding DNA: TGTGCCAGCAGTTACTTGGGGGTTGGAAGCAATTCACCCCTCCACTTT. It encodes CASSYLGVGSNSPLHF.

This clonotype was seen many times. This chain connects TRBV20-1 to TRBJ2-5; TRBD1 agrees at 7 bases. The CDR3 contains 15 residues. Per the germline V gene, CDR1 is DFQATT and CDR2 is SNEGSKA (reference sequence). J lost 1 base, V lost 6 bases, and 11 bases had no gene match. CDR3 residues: CSASTGTELQETQYF. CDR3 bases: TGCAGTGCATCCACCGGGACAGAGCTCCAAGAGACCCAGTACTTC.

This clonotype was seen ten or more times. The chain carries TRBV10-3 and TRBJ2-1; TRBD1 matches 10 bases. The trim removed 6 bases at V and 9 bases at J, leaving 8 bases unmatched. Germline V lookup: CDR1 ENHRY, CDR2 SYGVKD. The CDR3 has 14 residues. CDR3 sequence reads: CAIRGTGDLGEQFF. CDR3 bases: TGTGCCATCAGAGGGACAGGGGATTTGGGTGAGCAGTTCTTC.

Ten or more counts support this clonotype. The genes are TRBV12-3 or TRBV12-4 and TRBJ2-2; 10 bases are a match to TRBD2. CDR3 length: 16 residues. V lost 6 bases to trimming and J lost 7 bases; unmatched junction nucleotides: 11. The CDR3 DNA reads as TGTGCCAGCAGCATAATAAGCGGGAGGGCCATCGGGGAGCTGTTTTTT. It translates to CASSIISGRAIGELFF.

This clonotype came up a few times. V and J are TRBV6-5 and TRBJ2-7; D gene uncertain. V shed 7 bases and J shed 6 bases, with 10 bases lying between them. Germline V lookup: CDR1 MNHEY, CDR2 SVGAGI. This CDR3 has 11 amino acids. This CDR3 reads CASNYRSEQYF. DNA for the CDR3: TGTGCCAGCAACTACCGGAGCGAGCAGTACTTC.

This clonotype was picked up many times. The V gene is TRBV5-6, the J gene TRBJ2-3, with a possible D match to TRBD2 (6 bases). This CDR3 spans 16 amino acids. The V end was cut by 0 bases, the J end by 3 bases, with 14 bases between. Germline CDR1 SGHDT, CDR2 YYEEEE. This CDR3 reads CASSLVTGARTDTQYF. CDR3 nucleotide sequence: TGTGCCAGCAGCTTGGTTACGGGAGCTCGAACAGATACGCAGTATTTT.

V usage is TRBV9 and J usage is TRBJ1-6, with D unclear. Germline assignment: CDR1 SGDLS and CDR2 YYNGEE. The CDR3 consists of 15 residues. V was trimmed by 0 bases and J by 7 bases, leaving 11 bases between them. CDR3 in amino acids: CASSVVGAGNSPLHF. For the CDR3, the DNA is TGTGCCAGCAGCGTAGTGGGCGCCGGGAATTCACCCCTCCACTTT.